Below are 25 T cell receptor beta chains sequenced from a single sample in a study of blood T cell repertoires in COVID-19. The data were produced by immunoSEQ multiplex PCR, yet TCRdb's version contains in-frame clones alone and is incomplete. The table includes roughly 200,000 clones, approximately 85% detected once. Sequenced sample: peripheral blood. These receptors all stem from a man aged 60 to 75 with acute or convalescent COVID-19.

This chain connects TRBV4-1 to TRBJ2-1, with D possibly being TRBD2 (6 bases). From germline, CDR1 is MGHRA and CDR2 YSYEKL. The CDR3 runs 15 residues. Trimming stripped 2 bases from V and 4 bases from J, with 12 bases between. CDR3 nucleotide sequence: TGCGCCAGCAGCCAAATTGGGCGGGAATACAATGAGCAGTTCTTC. It is translated as CASSQIGREYNEQFF.

Here the CDR3 reads CASSLIGRKYEQYF. CDR3 nucleotide sequence: TGTGCCAGCAGTTTGATCGGTAGAAAGTACGAGCAGTACTTC. The gene calls are TRBV28 and TRBJ2-7, with D hard to call. Germline CDR1 and CDR2: MDHEN and SYDVKM. The CDR3 covers 14 residues. V lost 3 bases and J lost 4, with 13 bases in between.

The chain combines TRBV27 with TRBJ2-7; D is possibly TRBD1 (5 bases). CDR1 is MNHEY, CDR2 SMNVEV, per germline (reference sequence). V was cut by 3 bases and J by 4 bases, with 13 bases left in between. CDR3 length: 14 amino acids. CDR3 DNA sequence: TGTGCCAGCAGTTTCGGCAGGGAAGTATACGAGCAGTACTTC. This encodes CASSFGREVYEQYF.

This rearrangement joins TRBV28 to TRBJ1-4, with 7 bases fitting TRBD1. Unmatched junction bases numbered 12, after V lost 6 bases and J lost 8 bases. Germline CDR1 is MDHEN and CDR2 is SYDVKM. There are 15 residues in the CDR3. In nucleotides, the CDR3 is TGTGCCAGCAGCCCCAAAGACAGGGCCTTCGAAAAACTGTTTTTT. It is translated as CASSPKDRAFEKLFF.

The V and J genes are TRBV6-5 and TRBJ2-2; TRBD2 agrees at 12 bases. V shed 6 bases and J 4 bases; nucleotides not matched to a gene: 3. The CDR3 is 15 residues long. The germline V gene encodes CDR1 MNHEY and CDR2 SVGAGI. The CDR3 protein is CASRTSGSGTGELFF. CDR3 nucleotides: TGTGCCAGCAGGACTAGCGGGAGTGGCACCGGGGAGCTGTTTTTT.

The rearrangement joins TRBV3-1 (or the pseudogene TRBV3-2) to TRBJ1-6; D is ambiguous. With 5 bases removed from V and 9 bases from J, the gap between germline ends came to 11 bases. Per germline, CDR1 LGHDT and CDR2 YNNKEL (reference sequence). This CDR3 region has 13 residues. The CDR3 DNA reads as TGTGCCAGCAGCTCCCGACGAGGTTCACCCCTCCACTTT. It translates to CASSSRRGSPLHF.

This chain joins TRBV29-1 and TRBJ2-2; TRBD2 matches 7 bases. V dropped 7 bases and J dropped 0; count of bases not matched to a gene: 8. The V gene's germline CDR1 is SQVTM and CDR2 ANQGSEA. This CDR3 spans 15 amino acids. The CDR3 sequence: CSAQGGSTNTGELFF. The CDR3 coding sequence is TGCAGCGCCCAGGGCGGGAGTACGAACACCGGGGAGCTGTTTTTT.

This chain uses TRBV5-4 with TRBJ2-1; D might be TRBD2 (6 bases). Between the trimmed V and J ends, which lost 0 bases and 7 bases, there was a span of 14 bases. The CDR3 runs 15 residues. Germline V gene lookup returns CDR1 SGHNT and CDR2 YYREEE (reference sequence). CDR3 in DNA: TGTGCCAGCAGCTTGGCCGGGGCTCGGGGGAATGAGCAGTTCTTC. It codes for CASSLAGARGNEQFF.

The V and J genes are TRBV7-2 and TRBJ2-7; 11 nucleotides align to TRBD2. The ends lost 5 bases at V and 3 bases at J; junction bases unmatched: 9. Germline loops: CDR1 SGHTA, CDR2 FQGNSA. This CDR3 spans 16 amino acids. The CDR3 is CASSEDSTSGVYEQYF. CDR3 DNA: TGTGCCAGCAGCGAAGATTCGACTAGCGGGGTCTACGAGCAGTACTTC. Full variable domain (rest looked up from reference TRBV7-2 and TRBJ2-7): GAGVSQSPSNKVTEKGKDVELRCDPISGHTALYWYRQSLGQGLEFLIYFQGNSAPDKSGLPSDRFSAERTGGSVSTLTIQRTQQEDSAVYLCASSEDSTSGVYEQYFGPGTRLTVT.

The CDR3 bases are TGCGCCAGCAGCCTAAAGGGGCAGGGGTCGGACACTGAAGCTTTCTTT. This codes for CASSLKGQGSDTEAFF. J is TRBJ1-1 and V is TRBV4-1, with a weak D call TRBD1 (6 bases). This CDR3 region has 16 residues. V was clipped by 4 bases and J by 3 bases, with 18 bases between them. Germline values: CDR1 MGHRA, CDR2 YSYEKL.

V and J are TRBV5-1 and TRBJ2-1; 9 bases match TRBD1. The V gene's germline CDR1 is SGHRS and CDR2 YFSETQ. Trimming took 4 bases from V and 9 from J; bases not matched to a gene: 11. The CDR3 totals 15 residues. The CDR3 loop is CASSEPGQGVGEQFF. CDR3 nucleotides: TGCGCCAGCAGCGAGCCGGGACAGGGTGTCGGTGAGCAGTTCTTC.

V usage is TRBV7-2 and J usage is TRBJ2-1; D is perhaps TRBD1 (5 bases). Per germline, CDR1 SGHTA and CDR2 FQGNSA. Trimming took off 6 bases at V and 10 bases at J, with 19 bases between the two ends. The CDR3 sequence is 14 residues long. Here the CDR3 reads CASSSGVGPREQFF. The CDR3 nucleotides read TGTGCCAGCAGTTCCGGCGTGGGGCCAAGGGAGCAGTTCTTC. The complete variable domain, with remaining parts taken from reference TRBV7-2 and TRBJ2-1, reads GAGVSQSPSNKVTEKGKDVELRCDPISGHTALYWYRQSLGQGLEFLIYFQGNSAPDKSGLPSDRFSAERTGGSVSTLTIQRTQQEDSAVYLCASSSGVGPREQFFGPGTRLTVL.

CDR3 protein: CASTTGGTGFASSYEQYF. The CDR3, as DNA: TGTGCCAGCACCACAGGGGGGACAGGGTTCGCGAGCTCCTACGAGCAGTACTTC. This chain joins TRBV28 and TRBJ2-7; 9 positions match TRBD1. The trim removed 7 bases at V and 0 bases at J, leaving 16 bases unmatched. Germline-derived CDR1 and CDR2 are MDHEN and SYDVKM. The CDR3 extends over 18 amino acids.

The chain combines TRBV3-1 (or the pseudogene TRBV3-2) with TRBJ2-1, with 9 bases lining up with TRBD2. Germline V gene lookup returns CDR1 LGHDT and CDR2 YNNKEL (reference sequence). CDR3 length equals 15 residues. The junction had 4 bases not matched to a gene; V was cut back by 3 bases and J by 4 bases. This CDR3 reads CASSQSGRRYNEQFF. CDR3 nucleotides: TGTGCCAGCAGCCAGAGCGGGAGGAGGTACAATGAGCAGTTCTTC.

The rearrangement uses TRBV5-1 and TRBJ1-1, with D uncertain. The V and J ends lost 0 bases and 2 bases respectively, with 5 bases between them. The CDR3 is made up of 13 amino acids. Germline CDR1 SGHRS, CDR2 YFSETQ. The DNA of the CDR3 is TGCGCCAGCAGCTTGGTTATAAACACTGAAGCTTTCTTT. It encodes CASSLVINTEAFF.

J is TRBJ2-3 and V is TRBV6-2 or TRBV6-3; TRBD2 matches 13 bases. The CDR3 has 16 amino acids. CDR1 is MNHEY and CDR2 is SVGEGT in the germline V gene. The junction had 12 bases not matched to a gene; V was cut back by 6 bases and J by 9 bases. CDR3 residues: CASSPTWTSGSRTQYF. Written as DNA, the CDR3 is TGTGCCAGCAGCCCTACCTGGACTAGCGGGAGCCGGACGCAGTATTTT.

The rearrangement joins TRBV6-1 to TRBJ2-5; D may be TRBD1 (5 bases). The CDR3 consists of 15 residues. The ends were cut back, 3 bases at V and 3 bases at J, with 14 bases in the middle. Germline V gene lookup returns CDR1 MNHNS and CDR2 SASEGT. CDR3 residues: CASSDWGQEKETQYF. The CDR3 DNA follows: TGTGCCAGCAGTGATTGGGGCCAGGAAAAAGAGACCCAGTACTTC.

This clone turned up a few times. This sequence joins TRBV4-3 and TRBJ2-6; D not certain. CDR3 length: 16 amino acids. The germline CDR1 and CDR2 sequences are LGHNA and YSLEER. V was clipped by 1 base and J by 0 bases, with 7 bases between them. CDR3 region: CASSQGISSGANVLTF. The CDR3 bases are TGCGCCAGCAGCCAAGGTATCAGCTCTGGGGCCAACGTCCTGACTTTC.

This clone was seen more than once but under ten times. CDR3 protein: CASSPGLRAYNEQFF. The CDR3, as DNA: TGTGCCAGCAGCCCGGGGTTACGCGCCTACAATGAGCAGTTCTTC. The chain is built from TRBV5-5 and TRBJ2-1; the D gene is possibly TRBD2 (5 bases). V was trimmed by 4 bases and J by 2 bases, leaving 13 bases between them. Germline CDR1 SGHKS, CDR2 YYEKEE (reference sequence). The CDR3 spans 15 residues.

This clone came up once. The rearrangement links TRBV28 to TRBJ2-1; 10 bases line up with TRBD2. This CDR3 contains 15 residues. Germline V gene lookup returns CDR1 MDHEN and CDR2 SYDVKM. After removal of 3 bases from V and 9 bases from J, the junction contained 8 bases not matched to a gene. Here the CDR3 DNA reads TGTGCCAGCAGTTTTAGAACTAGCGGGAAGAGTGAGCAGTTCTTC. Protein: CASSFRTSGKSEQFF.

Details on this clone: In the same sample, other DNA sequences code for this CDR3. The chain couples TRBV27 to TRBJ1-1; the match to TRBD1 covers 7 bases. The CDR3 has 14 residues. J gave up 0 bases and V 6 bases, and 4 bases lay outside the gene matches. Germline V CDR1 and CDR2: MNHEY, SMNVEV (reference sequence). DNA for the CDR3: TGTGCCAGCAGCAGGGACAGCATGAACACTGAAGCTTTCTTT. This codes for CASSRDSMNTEAFF.

The sample holds one count of this clone. The rearrangement joins TRBV28 to TRBJ1-5; 9 bases map to TRBD1. The CDR3 is 17 amino acids. Germline V lookup: CDR1 MDHEN, CDR2 SYDVKM. The V and J ends lost 3 bases and 6 bases, in that order; junction bases with no gene match: 12. The chain's CDR3 is CASSFQRGGTGTQPQHF. CDR3 in DNA: TGTGCCAGCAGTTTCCAGAGGGGGGGGACAGGGACTCAGCCCCAGCATTTT.

In nucleotides, the CDR3 is TGTGCCAGCGGGGTCTTTCCCAGGGCACACCAGCCCCAGCATTTT. This codes for CASGVFPRAHQPQHF. The chain has TRBV28 and TRBJ1-5, with a weak D call TRBD1 (5 bases). Trimming shortened V by 8 bases and J by 7 bases, and 21 bases separated the two germline ends. The germline CDR1 and CDR2 sequences are MDHEN and SYDVKM. The CDR3 has 15 residues. The whole variable domain, filled in from reference TRBV28 and TRBJ1-5, reads DVKVTQSSRYLVKRTGEKVFLECVQDMDHENMFWYRQDPGLGLRLIYFSYDVKMKEKGDIPEGYSVSREKKERFSLILESASTNQTSMYLCASGVFPRAHQPQHFGDGTRLSIL.

The chain joins TRBV3-1 (or the pseudogene TRBV3-2) to TRBJ2-1; tentatively, D is TRBD2 (7 bases). The CDR3 has 17 amino acids. Germline loops: CDR1 LGHDT, CDR2 YNNKEL (reference sequence). V lost 4 bases and J 5 bases, leaving 21 bases between the germline ends. CDR3 DNA: TGTGCCAGCAGCCGGCCGGGGGGCGATTCCCTACACAATGAGCAGTTCTTC. It encodes CASSRPGGDSLHNEQFF.

The chain uses TRBV9 and TRBJ2-2; TRBD2 matches 12 bases. Trimming removed 0 bases from V and 6 bases from J; junction bases left unmatched: 3. Germline V gene data show CDR1 as SGDLS and CDR2 as YYNGEE. The CDR3 consists of 16 residues. The CDR3 DNA is TGTGCCAGCAGCGTAGAACTAGCGGGAGGTCCCGGGGAGCTGTTTTTT. Its protein is CASSVELAGGPGELFF.